This entry concerns a single T cell receptor beta chain. Antigen specificity is unknown. RNA transcripts were the template for amplifying TCR beta CDR3 regions. With the HTBI primer set, the TCR CDR3 went through a first round of RT-PCR. Using its own MiXCR run on the multiplex PCR reads, TCRdb lists one record per CDR3 protein. The sample has around 270,000 distinct CDR3 sequences; roughly 18% are singletons. For the diagnoses, clinical symptoms, serum thyroxine and TRAb, thyroid ultrasound and orbital computed tomography were used. PBMCs came from 10 ml fresh peripheral blood. This record belongs to a study of T cells in Graves' hyperthyroidism and ophthalmopathy. Looked up from germline, CDR1 is SGHVS and CDR2 is FNYEAQ. The germline V and J ends were trimmed by 2 bases and 2 bases, with 18 bases remaining between them. The CDR3 sequence is 18 residues long. Study outcomes and limitations: Expanded thyroid clonotypes (above 0.001) were mostly also found in blood. Ophthalmopathy onset followed model prediction by a median approximately 5.9 months.

The clonotype comes from a man aged 50-59 years with Graves' ophthalmopathy. The chain is built from TRBV7-6 and TRBJ2-2, with D perhaps TRBD2 (5 bases). The source material was blood. CDR3 region: CASSLIDYPGLNTGELFF. The CDR3 DNA follows: TGTGCCAGCAGCTTAATCGACTACCCCGGATTAAACACCGGGGAGCTGTTTTTT.